This entry concerns a single T cell receptor beta chain. The source of the sample is a study of blood T cell repertoires in COVID-19. Study background: T cells, B-cell-depleted T cells, or PBMCs provided the cDNA or gDNA that served as material.

Original data processing: By means of reference gene primer amplification, nucleated cell counts were estimated. Sequencing used immunoSEQ multiplex PCR; TCRdb keeps in-frame clones, though not all of them. V and J calls and clone size come straight from that table; D and trimming were deduced from the DNA. The sample lists approximately 52,000 clones; about nine tenths were seen once. The CDR3 is 13 residues long. Looked up from germline, CDR1 is SGHTA and CDR2 is FQGNSA. V dropped 5 bases and J dropped 2; count of bases not matched to a gene: 2. The receptor comes from a human donor in a cohort sampled during active COVID-19. Sequencing was carried out using peripheral blood. This rearrangement joins TRBV7-2 to TRBJ2-5; TRBD1 agrees at 7 bases. CDR3 residues: CASSRDSQETQYF. CDR3 sequence (DNA): TGTGCCAGCAGCCGGGACAGTCAAGAGACCCAGTACTTC.